The 26 T cell receptor beta chains presented below share a single source sample, sequenced in a study of OX40 agonist ivuxolimab in advanced cancers. Produced via immunoSEQ multiplex PCR; TCRdb's table is partial and in-frame only. The sample contains about 56,000 clones, 85% to 90% of which appear only once. The material sequenced was CD4+ or CD8+ T cells sorted from blood, taken in a trial of the OX40 agonist ivuxolimab. The receptor set was obtained from an adult with an advanced solid tumor such as melanoma, head and neck, liver or kidney cancer.

This rearrangement joins TRBV30 to TRBJ1-4; no clear D gene. Trimming cost V 1 base and J 8 bases, with 11 bases left between them. The germline gives CDR1 GTSNPN, CDR2 SVGIG (reference sequence). This CDR3 has 13 amino acids. The CDR3 here is CAWSEVFGEKLFF. In nucleotides, the CDR3 is TGTGCCTGGAGTGAGGTCTTTGGCGAAAAACTGTTTTTT.

The CDR3 reads CAWSKSTGWQAYEQYF. CDR3 sequence (DNA): TGTGCCTGGAGTAAATCAACAGGGTGGCAAGCCTACGAGCAGTACTTC. The V call is TRBV30, the J call TRBJ2-7; D perhaps matches TRBD1 (6 bases). Trimming shortened V by 2 bases and J by 2 bases, and 19 bases separated the two germline ends. Germline V gene lookup returns CDR1 GTSNPN and CDR2 SVGIG (reference sequence). This CDR3 is 16 amino acids long.

CDR3 sequence reads: CASALGQGIDEQFF. As DNA, the CDR3 is TGTGCCAGCGCCTTGGGACAGGGTATCGATGAGCAGTTCTTC. The genes are TRBV6-1 and TRBJ2-1; 9 bases line up with TRBD1. The V gene end was trimmed by 8 bases and the J gene end by 8 bases; junction bases not matched to a gene: 10. CDR1 and CDR2 (germline): MNHNS, SASEGT. This CDR3 spans 14 amino acids.

V gene TRBV7-9 combines with J gene TRBJ1-4; 9 bases map to TRBD1. The trim removed 4 bases at V and 7 bases at J, leaving 7 bases unmatched. The CDR3 has 15 residues. Germline CDR1 SEHNR, CDR2 FQNEAQ (reference sequence). The CDR3 region has the DNA TGTGCCAGCAGCTACCCGGACAGGGGCGGTGAAAAACTGTTTTTT. Its protein is CASSYPDRGGEKLFF.

The gene calls are TRBV4-2 and TRBJ2-6, with D possibly being TRBD2 (6 bases). The CDR3 is 16 amino acids. Trimming shortened V by 5 bases and J by 0 bases, and 11 bases separated the two germline ends. Looked up from germline, CDR1 is LGHNA and CDR2 is YNFKEQ. CDR3 loop: CASSFSGDSGANVLTF. CDR3 bases: TGTGCCAGCAGCTTCTCGGGAGACTCTGGGGCCAACGTCCTGACTTTC.

This chain links TRBV9 with TRBJ2-1; 8 bases are a match to TRBD2. CDR1 and CDR2 (germline): SGDLS, YYNGEE. The CDR3 runs to 16 residues. V dropped 4 bases and J dropped 8; count of bases not matched to a gene: 14. Here the CDR3 DNA reads TGTGCCAGCAGCCCTAAATTCGCTAGCGGGCAGGATGAGCAGTTCTTC. Encoded protein: CASSPKFASGQDEQFF.

The chain couples TRBV7-2 to TRBJ2-3; the match to TRBD2 covers 9 bases. This CDR3 contains 15 residues. The junction had 8 bases not matched to a gene; V was cut back by 1 base and J by 9 bases. Germline V gene data show CDR1 as SGHTA and CDR2 as FQGNSA. The CDR3 DNA reads as TGTGCCAGCAGCTTAGATGGACTAGCGTACTCCACGCAGTATTTT. As protein: CASSLDGLAYSTQYF.

V is TRBV5-1 and J is TRBJ2-5; D is possibly TRBD2 (5 bases). Trimming shortened V by 6 bases and J by 5 bases, and 17 bases separated the two germline ends. The CDR3 is 14 amino acids. Germline lookup yields CDR1 SGHRS and CDR2 YFSETQ. CDR3 coding DNA: TGCGCCAGCACTCTTCTTCTAGGAGGCGAGACCCAGTACTTC. Its translation is CASTLLLGGETQYF.

This clone came up once. This chain uses TRBV7-2 with TRBJ2-2; no clear D gene. The CDR3 consists of 14 residues. V gave up 1 base and J gave up 5 bases, with 8 bases separating them. The germline gives CDR1 SGHTA, CDR2 FQGNSA. The CDR3, as DNA: TGTGCCAGCAGCTTAGGGTTTCAAACCGGGGAGCTGTTTTTT. Amino acid sequence: CASSLGFQTGELFF.

The chain employs TRBV6-1 and TRBJ2-4; D possibly corresponds to TRBD1 (6 bases). The CDR3 length is 12 residues. The V and J ends lost 4 bases and 12 bases respectively, with 13 bases between them. The germline V gene has CDR1 MNHNS and CDR2 SASEGT. The CDR3 DNA follows: TGTGCCAGCAGTGCAAGTGGACAGACTCAGTACTTC. It translates to CASSASGQTQYF.

This clone was observed a handful of times. This chain uses TRBV30 with TRBJ2-1; unclear D gene. This CDR3 contains 13 residues. Germline V gene lookup returns CDR1 GTSNPN and CDR2 SVGIG (reference sequence). The germline V and J ends were trimmed by 1 base and 8 bases, with 12 bases remaining between them. CDR3 sequence: CAWSDARFYEQFF. The DNA of the CDR3 is TGTGCCTGGAGTGATGCACGATTCTATGAGCAGTTCTTC.

V is TRBV11-3 and J is TRBJ2-1; a weak D match, TRBD2 (5 bases). This CDR3 is built from 12 residues. Germline V gene data show CDR1 as SGHNT and CDR2 as YENEEA. Trimming left V 5 bases short and J 8 bases short, with 10 bases between. CDR3 sequence (DNA): TGTGCCAGCAGCCTCAGCGGAGATGAGCAGTTCTTC. This translates into CASSLSGDEQFF.

This clone was detected once. The chain has TRBV7-2 and TRBJ1-1; weak D call: TRBD1 (5 bases). V gave up 0 bases and J gave up 1 base, with 9 bases separating them. The CDR3 has 15 residues. Germline V gene data show CDR1 as SGHTA and CDR2 as FQGNSA. The DNA of the CDR3 is TGTGCCAGCAGCTTAGCGCTCCAGGGGAACACTGAAGCTTTCTTT. Its translation is CASSLALQGNTEAFF.

The chain links TRBV29-1 to TRBJ2-5; 11 bases map to TRBD1. The CDR3 contains 14 residues. CDR1 and CDR2 (germline): SQVTM, ANQGSEA. V lost 6 bases to trimming and J lost 7 bases; unmatched junction nucleotides: 10. In DNA form, the CDR3 reads TGCAGCGTCCTCCGGACAGGGGGCGCCGGGACCCAGTACTTC. This translates into CSVLRTGGAGTQYF.

The rearrangement uses TRBV5-1 and TRBJ2-7; the match to TRBD2 covers 10 bases. V lost 0 bases, J lost 4 bases, and 7 bases stayed unmatched. This CDR3 has 16 amino acids. CDR1 is SGHRS and CDR2 is YFSETQ in the germline V gene. The chain's CDR3 is CASSLVLAGVSYEQYF. The CDR3 DNA reads as TGCGCCAGCAGCTTGGTTCTAGCGGGAGTCTCGTACGAGCAGTACTTC.

The chain is built from TRBV29-1 and TRBJ2-1, with 9 bases that match TRBD2. The V gene's germline CDR1 is SQVTM and CDR2 ANQGSEA. V lost 7 bases to trimming and J lost 8 bases; unmatched junction nucleotides: 9. This CDR3 contains 13 residues. The CDR3 region is CSAGSGRGDEQFF. The CDR3 DNA reads TGCAGCGCCGGTAGCGGGAGAGGCGATGAGCAGTTCTTC.

V and J are TRBV7-9 and TRBJ1-3; 7 bases match TRBD1. The V segment lost 5 bases and the J segment 0 bases; nucleotides outside the gene matches: 16. The germline V gene encodes CDR1 SEHNR and CDR2 FQNEAQ (reference sequence). CDR3 length: 19 residues. The CDR3 DNA follows: TGTGCCAGCAGCCAAGAAAAGGGGGCAATGCTCTTCTCTGGAAACACCATATATTTT. Translation: CASSQEKGAMLFSGNTIYF.

The rearrangement uses TRBV11-3 and TRBJ2-3; D ambiguous. The CDR3 consists of 14 residues. Per the germline V gene, CDR1 is SGHNT and CDR2 is YENEEA. Trimming took 1 base from V and 2 from J, leaving 7 bases between them. In DNA, the CDR3 is TGTGCCAGCAGCTTAGGGGGATTCACAGATACGCAGTATTTT. Translation gives CASSLGGFTDTQYF. Supplemented by reference TRBV11-3 and TRBJ2-3, the full variable domain reads EAGVVQSPRYKIIEKKQPVAFWCNPISGHNTLYWYLQNLGQGPELLIRYENEEAVDDSQLPKDRFSAERLKGVDSTLKIQPAELGDSAVYLCASSLGGFTDTQYFGPGTRLTVL.

The chain uses TRBV15 and TRBJ2-2; D could derive from TRBD1 or TRBD2 (5 bases each). Germline V lookup: CDR1 LNHNV, CDR2 YYDKDF (reference sequence). The CDR3 sequence is 14 residues long. The V gene lost 8 bases and the J gene lost 2 bases, with 12 bases spanning the gap. The CDR3 is CATRKGSNTGELFF. CDR3 DNA sequence: TGTGCCACCCGAAAGGGGAGCAACACCGGGGAGCTGTTTTTT.

The V call is TRBV18, the J call TRBJ1-1; 7 bases are a match to TRBD1. The V gene end was trimmed by 3 bases and the J gene end by 10 bases; junction bases not matched to a gene: 8. In germline, CDR1 is KGHSH, CDR2 LQKENI. The CDR3 spans 13 residues. The CDR3 sequence is CASSPTGAGAAFF. As DNA, the CDR3 is TGTGCCAGCTCACCTACAGGGGCTGGGGCAGCTTTCTTT.

The chain links TRBV27 to TRBJ2-5, with 10 bases identical to TRBD2. The germline gives CDR1 MNHEY, CDR2 SMNVEV (reference sequence). The CDR3 contains 14 residues. J gave up 2 bases and V 8 bases, and 5 bases lay outside the gene matches. The CDR3 protein is CASRTSGIQETQYF. As DNA, the CDR3 is TGTGCCAGCCGGACTAGCGGAATACAAGAGACCCAGTACTTC.

The V gene is TRBV30, the J gene TRBJ2-2; possible D gene TRBD2, 7 bases. Trimming stripped 4 bases from V and 5 bases from J, with 20 bases between. The CDR3 consists of 16 residues. Looked up from germline, CDR1 is GTSNPN and CDR2 is SVGIG (reference sequence). The CDR3 loop reads CAWMGGRGVETGELFF. In DNA, the CDR3 is TGTGCCTGGATGGGGGGGCGCGGAGTGGAAACCGGGGAGCTGTTTTTT.

This sequence joins TRBV28 and TRBJ1-2; TRBD1 agrees at 8 bases. Germline CDR1 reads MDHEN; CDR2 reads SYDVKM. The V and J ends lost 6 bases and 4 bases, in that order; junction bases with no gene match: 4. The CDR3 is made up of 13 amino acids. The chain's CDR3 is CASSPGGSYGYTF. The CDR3 DNA follows: TGTGCCAGCAGCCCAGGGGGCAGCTATGGCTACACCTTC.

This clone came up a few times. V is TRBV19 and J is TRBJ1-6; D remains ambiguous. In germline, CDR1 is LNHDA, CDR2 SQIVND (reference sequence). Trimming took 5 bases from V and 7 from J, leaving 18 bases between them. This CDR3 contains 16 residues. CDR3 in amino acids: CASSDQKVLRNSPLHF. DNA for the CDR3: TGTGCCAGTAGTGACCAGAAGGTATTGAGGAATTCACCCCTCCACTTT.

This chain joins TRBV5-1 and TRBJ2-6; 9 nucleotides agree with TRBD1. The CDR3 covers 17 residues. V shed 3 bases, J shed 0 bases, and the junction held 4 bases outside the gene matches. The germline V gene encodes CDR1 SGHRS and CDR2 YFSETQ. The CDR3 DNA sequence: TGCGCCAGCAGCTCGGACAGGGGCCTCTCTGGGGCCAACGTCCTGACTTTC. Protein product: CASSSDRGLSGANVLTF. Full variable domain (outside the CDR3, taken from reference TRBV5-1 and TRBJ2-6): KAGVTQTPRYLIKTRGQQVTLSCSPISGHRSVSWYQQTPGQGLQFLFEYFSETQRNKGNFPGRFSGRQFSNSRSEMNVSTLELGDSALYLCASSSDRGLSGANVLTFGAGSRLTVL.

The chain has TRBV28 and TRBJ2-1; unclear D gene. Germline values: CDR1 MDHEN, CDR2 SYDVKM. The CDR3 spans 15 residues. Trimming took off 1 base at V and 3 bases at J, with 10 bases between the two ends. The CDR3 is CASSLYGSLYNEQFF. CDR3 coding DNA: TGTGCCAGCAGTTTATACGGCAGCCTCTACAATGAGCAGTTCTTC.